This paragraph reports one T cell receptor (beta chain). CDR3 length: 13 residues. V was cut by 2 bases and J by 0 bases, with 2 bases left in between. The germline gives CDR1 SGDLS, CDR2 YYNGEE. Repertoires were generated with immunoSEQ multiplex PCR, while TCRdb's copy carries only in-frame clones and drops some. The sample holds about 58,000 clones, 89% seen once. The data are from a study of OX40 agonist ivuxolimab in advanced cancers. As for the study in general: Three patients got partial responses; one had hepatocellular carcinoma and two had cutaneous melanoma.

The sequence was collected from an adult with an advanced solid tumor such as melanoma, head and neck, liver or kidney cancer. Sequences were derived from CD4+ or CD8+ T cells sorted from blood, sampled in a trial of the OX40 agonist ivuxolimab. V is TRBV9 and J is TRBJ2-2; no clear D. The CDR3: CASSVTNTGELFF. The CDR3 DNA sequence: TGTGCCAGCAGCGTGACGAACACCGGGGAGCTGTTTTTT.